What follows are 10 T cell receptor beta chains derived from one specimen sequenced in a study of early T cells in non-severe SARS-CoV-2 infection. A single record per CDR3 protein comes from TCRdb applying MiXCR to the 5' RACE reads. This table holds more than 85,000 distinct CDR3 sequences, approximately 15% found once. The specimen was whole blood. These TCRs come from an adult who was a healthcare worker with PCR-confirmed SARS-CoV-2 infection or an uninfected control (not recorded which).

Comment on this clonotype: One end of the junction fails to match germline, which may point to a read error. The chain joins TRBV5-6 to TRBJ1-2, with TRBD1 matching over 7 bases. Germline V gene sequence: CDR1 SGHDT, CDR2 YYEEEE. The length of the CDR3 is 13 residues. CDR3 nucleotides: TGTGTCAGCAGCCCGGACAGGTCCCATGGCTACACCTTC. Residues: CVSSPDRSHGYTF.

The V and J genes are TRBV6-1 and TRBJ1-6, with D perhaps matching TRBD1 (5 bases). In germline, CDR1 is MNHNS, CDR2 SASEGT. The CDR3 consists of 17 residues. V gave up 7 bases and J gave up 7 bases, with 23 bases separating them. CDR3 in amino acids: CASTNTQMGLWNSPLHF. The CDR3 coding sequence is TGTGCCAGCACCAACACCCAAATGGGGCTGTGGAATTCACCCCTCCACTTT.

In this sample, this clonotype turned up a few times. V and J are TRBV30 and TRBJ1-1, with D uncertain. The germline V gene has CDR1 GTSNPN and CDR2 SVGIG (reference sequence). CDR3 size: 13 residues. V lost 1 base and J 10 bases, leaving 16 bases between the germline ends. CDR3 residues: CAWSGEGTVGAFF. The CDR3 DNA reads TGTGCCTGGAGTGGGGAGGGAACAGTGGGAGCTTTCTTT.

This clonotype occurred many times. The V and J genes are TRBV6-6 and TRBJ1-2; D ambiguous. The germline gives CDR1 MNHNY, CDR2 SVGAGI (reference sequence). The V end lost 4 bases, the J end lost 3 bases, and 9 bases lay between the germline ends. CDR3 length equals 13 residues. In DNA, the CDR3 is TGTGCCAGCAGTTTAAGGGTAGACTATGGCTACACCTTC. The encoded protein is CASSLRVDYGYTF.

This clonotype was detected a few times. The J gene is TRBJ1-2, the V gene TRBV5-5; 7 nucleotides align to TRBD1. With 2 bases clipped from V and 8 bases from J, the junction kept 9 bases outside the gene matches. The CDR3 length is 14 residues. Germline assignment: CDR1 SGHKS and CDR2 YYEKEE (reference sequence). The CDR3 sequence is CASSFSGGIGGYTF. CDR3 bases: TGTGCCAGCAGCTTCTCAGGGGGGATAGGCGGCTACACCTTC.

This clonotype was picked up a small number of times. The CDR3 DNA is TGTGCCAGCAGAAGGGTTTTGAACACTGAAGCTTTCTTT. It specifies CASRRVLNTEAFF. The J gene is TRBJ1-1, the V gene TRBV6-1; D remains ambiguous. Germline CDR1 is MNHNS and CDR2 is SASEGT. Between the trimmed V and J ends, which lost 6 bases and 0 bases, there was a span of 8 bases. The CDR3 covers 13 residues.

This chain uses TRBV7-2 with TRBJ1-2; D perhaps matches TRBD1 (5 bases). V was cut by 5 bases and J by 5 bases, with 18 bases left in between. The CDR3 is made up of 15 amino acids. Germline loops: CDR1 SGHTA, CDR2 FQGNSA. CDR3 protein: CASSPSRGVWYGYTF. As DNA, the CDR3 is TGTGCCAGCAGCCCTAGTAGGGGAGTGTGGTATGGCTACACCTTC.

The gene calls are TRBV7-7 and TRBJ2-7; a possible D gene is TRBD2 (5 bases). The CDR3 extends over 13 amino acids. Per the germline V gene, CDR1 is SSHAT and CDR2 is FNYEAQ (reference sequence). Trimming pared 8 bases from V and 3 bases from J, leaving 14 bases between. The CDR3 sequence: CASSAGLDYEQYF. CDR3 sequence (DNA): TGTGCCAGCTCGGCGGGTCTCGACTACGAGCAGTACTTC.

This clonotype occurred a few times. This sequence joins TRBV13 and TRBJ2-1; TRBD2 is a possible D gene (5 bases). This CDR3 spans 13 amino acids. V shed 10 bases and J shed 5 bases, with 15 bases lying between them. Per the germline V gene, CDR1 is PRHDT and CDR2 is FYEKMQ (reference sequence). For the CDR3, the DNA is TGTGCCACCACAGCGGCGGATCACAATGAGCAGTTCTTC. Translation gives CATTAADHNEQFF.

This clonotype was observed a few times. V gene TRBV19 combines with J gene TRBJ2-3; D possibly corresponds to TRBD1 (6 bases). V gave up 6 bases and J gave up 1 base, with 11 bases separating them. The CDR3 has 14 amino acids. The germline CDR1 and CDR2 sequences are LNHDA and SQIVND (reference sequence). The CDR3 loop reads CASSLRGRTDTQYF. CDR3 DNA: TGTGCCAGTAGCCTCAGGGGCCGCACAGATACGCAGTATTTT.